Listed here are 15 T cell receptor beta chains from one sample, sequenced in a study of T-cell memory formation after mild COVID-19. TCRdb reanalysed the 5' RACE reads using MiXCR and keeps one entry per CDR3 protein. The sample lists 75,000 to 95,000 distinct CDR3 sequences, approximately 13% seen once, with about 29% in the top ten. The sequencing sample was made of PBMCs or a T cell subset sorted from them (not recorded which). Source of these receptors: an adult woman who had mild COVID-19 (a few samples of this study predate the infection). Cell type and time point are not known.

The genes are TRBV7-8 and TRBJ2-7; 7 nucleotides agree with TRBD2. This CDR3 region has 17 residues. From germline, CDR1 is SGHVS and CDR2 FQNEAQ. V lost 1 base to trimming and J lost 0 bases; unmatched junction nucleotides: 9. CDR3 nucleotides: TGTGCCAGCAGCTTAGGATCTCCGGGAGGTCTCTCCTACGAGCAGTACTTC. It is translated as CASSLGSPGGLSYEQYF.

This rearrangement joins TRBV5-1 to TRBJ1-4, with 7 bases lining up with TRBD1. Germline CDR1 reads SGHRS; CDR2 reads YFSETQ. The J segment lost 0 bases and the V segment lost 4 bases, leaving 3 bases of the junction unmatched. The CDR3 is made up of 15 amino acids. CDR3 region: CASSPGTATNEKLFF. The CDR3 DNA follows: TGCGCCAGCAGCCCAGGGACAGCAACTAATGAAAAACTGTTTTTT.

The V call is TRBV6-4, the J call TRBJ1-5; 8 bases are a match to TRBD1. The junction had 15 bases not matched to a gene; V was cut back by 1 base and J by 4 bases. Germline V gene sequence: CDR1 MRHNA, CDR2 SNTAGT. The CDR3 has 19 residues. In DNA form, the CDR3 reads TGTGCCAGCAGTGACTTGAGTCAGGGGGCGGGCAGGAGTAATCAGCCCCAGCATTTT. As protein: CASSDLSQGAGRSNQPQHF.

V and J are TRBV3-1 and TRBJ2-7; TRBD1 might be the D (6 bases). Trimming cost V 0 bases and J 3 bases, with 12 bases left between them. Germline V lookup: CDR1 LGHDT, CDR2 YNNKEL (reference sequence). This CDR3 is 15 amino acids long. CDR3 sequence (DNA): TGTGCCAGCAGCCAAGAGCCGGGACATCTCTACGAGCAGTACTTC. This translates into CASSQEPGHLYEQYF.

The chain couples TRBV29-1 to TRBJ1-1; D not certain. In germline, CDR1 is SQVTM, CDR2 ANQGSEA. V was cut by 3 bases and J by 2 bases, with 13 bases left in between. CDR3 length equals 14 residues. The CDR3 nucleotides read TGCAGCGTTGAGGGTGGGGTCTTTAACACTGAAGCTTTCTTT. The encoded protein is CSVEGGVFNTEAFF.

This clonotype showed up just a few times. V is TRBV7-9 and J is TRBJ2-1; D not certain. Germline CDR1 SEHNR, CDR2 FQNEAQ (reference sequence). The CDR3 sequence is 14 residues long. The germline V and J ends were trimmed by 5 bases and 4 bases, with 12 bases remaining between them. Written as DNA, the CDR3 is TGTGCCAGCAGCCCTCGGAAAGATTACAATGAGCAGTTCTTC. It specifies CASSPRKDYNEQFF.

This chain connects TRBV5-5 to TRBJ2-7, with TRBD1 identical over 8 bases. Germline-derived CDR1 and CDR2 are SGHKS and YYEKEE (reference sequence). V shed 0 bases and J 7 bases; nucleotides not matched to a gene: 9. This CDR3 has 15 amino acids. CDR3 in amino acids: CASSLGPRGREEQYF. The DNA for the CDR3 is TGTGCCAGCAGCTTGGGTCCCAGGGGGCGCGAGGAGCAGTACTTC. The complete variable domain, with remaining parts taken from reference TRBV5-5 and TRBJ2-7, reads DAGVTQSPTHLIKTRGQQVTLRCSPISGHKSVSWYQQVLGQGPQFIFQYYEKEERGRGNFPDRFSARQFPNYSSELNVNALLLGDSALYLCASSLGPRGREEQYFGPGTRLTVT.

This clonotype came up a few times. The chain joins TRBV7-3 to TRBJ1-1; D call uncertain. V lost 1 base and J lost 3, with 6 bases in between. Germline-derived CDR1 and CDR2 are SGHTA and FQGTGA. CDR3 length: 13 amino acids. The CDR3 DNA sequence: TGTGCCAGCAGCTTAAGTGAGTACACTGAAGCTTTCTTT. Translation: CASSLSEYTEAFF.

J is TRBJ2-2 and V is TRBV7-9, with a tentative D call TRBD1 (6 bases). V gave up 5 bases and J gave up 7 bases, with 11 bases separating them. The CDR3 extends over 13 amino acids. CDR1 SEHNR and CDR2 FQNEAQ come from the germline V gene (reference sequence). CDR3 sequence reads: CASSVQGGGELFF. CDR3 in DNA: TGTGCCAGCAGCGTACAGGGTGGCGGGGAGCTGTTTTTT.

In this sample, this clonotype turned up a few times. The CDR3 nucleotides are TGTGCCAGCAGCGCTGGACAGGGGGTCTACGAGCAGTACTTC. Translation: CASSAGQGVYEQYF. The V gene is TRBV9, the J gene TRBJ2-7; 10 nucleotides match TRBD1. Losses at the gene ends were 3 bases for V and 3 bases for J; bases not matched to a gene: 3. This CDR3 comprises 14 residues. Germline V gives CDR1 SGDLS, CDR2 YYNGEE. The whole variable domain, filled in from reference TRBV9 and TRBJ2-7, reads DSGVTQTPKHLITATGQRVTLRCSPRSGDLSVYWYQQSLDQGLQFLIQYYNGEERAKGNILERFSAQQFPDLHSELNLSSLELGDSALYFCASSAGQGVYEQYFGPGTRLTVT.

The chain uses TRBV7-9 and TRBJ2-1; D perhaps matches TRBD1 (5 bases). V gave up 2 bases and J gave up 7 bases, with 9 bases separating them. Germline loops: CDR1 SEHNR, CDR2 FQNEAQ (reference sequence). CDR3 size: 13 residues. The CDR3 loop reads CASSLSGANEQFF. In DNA, the CDR3 is TGTGCCAGCAGCTTATCTGGGGCAAATGAGCAGTTCTTC.

The rearrangement uses TRBV5-1 and TRBJ1-1; 8 bases line up with TRBD1. V gave up 2 bases and J gave up 6 bases; unmatched junction bases: 3. The germline CDR1 and CDR2 sequences are SGHRS and YFSETQ. There are 13 residues in the CDR3. This CDR3 reads CASSFTTGAEAFF. Written as DNA, the CDR3 is TGCGCCAGCAGCTTTACGACAGGGGCTGAAGCTTTCTTT.

This clonotype was found a few times. The J gene is TRBJ2-7, the V gene TRBV27; the D gene is possibly TRBD1 (6 bases). The CDR3 runs to 14 residues. Trimming cost V 2 bases and J 4 bases, with 12 bases left between them. Germline assignment: CDR1 MNHEY and CDR2 SMNVEV (reference sequence). DNA for the CDR3: TGTGCCAGCAGTTTAACGGGGACAATATACGAGCAGTACTTC. Protein product: CASSLTGTIYEQYF.

There are a few counts of this clonotype. The chain carries TRBV5-1 and TRBJ2-5; D unclear. The CDR3 contains 15 residues. CDR1 is SGHRS and CDR2 is YFSETQ in the germline V gene. Trimming removed 0 bases at V and 4 bases at J, with 13 bases between. The CDR3 sequence: CASSLESTAAETQYF. In DNA, the CDR3 is TGCGCCAGCAGCTTGGAATCAACGGCCGCAGAGACCCAGTACTTC.

The chain has TRBV7-9 and TRBJ2-7; a weak D match, TRBD1 (5 bases). The CDR3 totals 13 residues. The germline V gene has CDR1 SEHNR and CDR2 FQNEAQ (reference sequence). The V end lost 1 base, the J end lost 4 bases, and 8 bases lay between the germline ends. The CDR3 DNA reads TGTGCCAGCAGCTTAGGACCAGGGTACGAGCAGTACTTC. This gives the protein CASSLGPGYEQYF.